This TCR beta chain appears in the sequencing data of a study of HIV-infected patients and healthy controls. General observations from the study: HIV-infected patients and controls differed significantly in mean usage of eight alpha and eight beta V genes. A major limitation was that merely sixteen HIV-infected individuals were processed. No HLA typing of donors was done in this study.

The CDR3 loop spans 15 amino acids. V lost 4 bases to trimming and J lost 0 bases, with 10 bases between them. The germline V gene encodes CDR1 MNHEY and CDR2 SMNVEV (reference sequence). Alpha and beta constant-region primers primed reverse transcription of around 550 ng RNA. Separate chain-specific third strand synthesis with multiplexing indices produced the alpha and beta libraries. TCRdb called the 5' RACE reads again in MiXCR, with one record for every CDR3 protein. The sample lists 18,000 or so distinct CDR3 sequences, under 9% seen once, with approximately 21% in the top ten. Follow-up blood was drawn about 14 weeks, roughly three months, after antiretroviral therapy began. Whole blood was used without fractionation, so all unsorted peripheral T cells were included. This clonotype was recorded many times. Its target is unknown.

This TCR was recovered from an adult with HIV infection. The sequences come from blood, collected during antiretroviral therapy. The genes are TRBV27 and TRBJ1-3; unclear D gene. The CDR3 coding sequence is TGTGCCAGCAGTTCCGACTCCTACTCTGGAAACACCATATATTTT. It is translated as CASSSDSYSGNTIYF.